Sequencing of this T cell receptor beta chain was carried out in a study of CD8+ T cells in alopecia areata. Study results and limitations: Although TCR sharing was seen in mice, sharing across patients was less clear, possibly for HLA-related reasons.

CDR1 and CDR2 from the germline V gene are NNHNN and SYGAGS (reference sequence). The CDR3 extends over 15 amino acids. The authors sorted pooled cutaneous lymph node cells using CD4, CD8alpha, NKG2D, NKG2ACE and other markers. A remark on this clone: Its antigen is as yet unknown. Gene labels here are mouse ones. The missing CDR3 end, 4 residues past where the read stops, is filled in from the germline J gene.

cDNA prepared by RNA extraction and subsequent reverse transcription served as the template for sequencing. Assay used: immunoSEQ multiplex PCR; TCRdb lists only in-frame clones, some missing. The data show approximately 280,000 clones, with none appearing a single time. Sequencing was done on a sample of CD4+ T cells sorted from a lymph node. V and J are TRBV13-2 and TRBJ2-5, with 9 bases aligning to TRBD1. This clonotype originated in a C3H/HeJ mouse with alopecia areata. The strain bears MHC haplotype H2-k. CDR3 DNA, as far as it was read: TGTGCCAGCGGTGATGCTAACAGGGGGCAGGAC. It codes for CASGDANRGQD. The whole CDR3 sequence reads CASGDANRGQDTQYF.